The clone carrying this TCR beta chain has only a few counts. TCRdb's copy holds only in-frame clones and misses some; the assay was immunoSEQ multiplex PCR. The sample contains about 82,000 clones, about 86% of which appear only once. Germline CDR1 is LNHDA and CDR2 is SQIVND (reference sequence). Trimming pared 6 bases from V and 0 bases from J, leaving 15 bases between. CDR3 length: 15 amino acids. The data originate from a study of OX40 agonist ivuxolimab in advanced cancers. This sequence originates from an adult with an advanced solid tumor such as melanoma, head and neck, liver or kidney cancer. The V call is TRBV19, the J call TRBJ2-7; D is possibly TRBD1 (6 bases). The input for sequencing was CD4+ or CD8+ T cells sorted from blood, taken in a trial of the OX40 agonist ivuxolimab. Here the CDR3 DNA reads TGTGCCAGTAGCAGGGGCTGGGGGAGCTCCTACGAGCAGTACTTC. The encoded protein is CASSRGWGSSYEQYF.